Sequencing of this T cell receptor beta chain was carried out in a study of Graves' ophthalmopathy and Graves' hyperthyroidism. Study-level results: Most clonotypes expanded in thyroid above 0.001 frequency were present in blood too.

The authors amplified TCR beta CDR3 regions from RNA transcripts. Investigators did first-round RT-PCR with HTBI primers, then second-round multiplex PCR. TCRdb reprocessed the multiplex PCR reads with MiXCR, giving one entry per CDR3 protein. This table holds about 700,000 distinct CDR3 sequences, 40% found once. This clonotype was observed a few times. What it binds is unknown. Sequences were obtained from peripheral blood. This TCR derives from an adult man with Graves' ophthalmopathy.

CDR3 sequence: CASSLLSANEKLFF. CDR3 sequence (DNA): TGTGCCAGCAGCTTGTTGAGTGCTAATGAAAAACTGTTTTTT. The V and J genes are TRBV5-6 and TRBJ1-4, with D uncertain. The CDR3 has 14 residues. Germline CDR1 SGHDT, CDR2 YYEEEE. Trimming removed 1 base at V and 3 bases at J, with 7 bases between.